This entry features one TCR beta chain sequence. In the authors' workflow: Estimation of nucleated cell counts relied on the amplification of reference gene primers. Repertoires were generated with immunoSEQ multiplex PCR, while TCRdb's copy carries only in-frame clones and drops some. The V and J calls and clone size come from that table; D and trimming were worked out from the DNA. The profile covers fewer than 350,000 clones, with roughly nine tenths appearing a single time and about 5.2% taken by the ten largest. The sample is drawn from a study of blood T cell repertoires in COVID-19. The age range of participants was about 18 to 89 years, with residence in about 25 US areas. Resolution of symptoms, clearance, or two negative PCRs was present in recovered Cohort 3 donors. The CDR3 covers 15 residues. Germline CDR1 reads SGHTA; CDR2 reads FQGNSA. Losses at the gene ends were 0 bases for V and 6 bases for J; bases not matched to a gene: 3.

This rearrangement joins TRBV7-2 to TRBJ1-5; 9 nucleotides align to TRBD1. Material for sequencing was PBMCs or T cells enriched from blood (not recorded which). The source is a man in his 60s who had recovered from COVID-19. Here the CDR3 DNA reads TGTGCCAGCAGCTTAGCGCCGACAGGGGGTCAGCCCCAGCATTTT. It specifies CASSLAPTGGQPQHF.